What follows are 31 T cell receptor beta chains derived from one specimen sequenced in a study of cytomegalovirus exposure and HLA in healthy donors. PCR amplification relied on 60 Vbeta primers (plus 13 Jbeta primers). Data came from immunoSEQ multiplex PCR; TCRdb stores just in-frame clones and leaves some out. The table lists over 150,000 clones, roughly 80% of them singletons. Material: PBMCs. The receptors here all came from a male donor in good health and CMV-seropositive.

The CDR3 region is CASSVAETGVHNEQFF. The CDR3 region has the DNA TGCGCCAGCAGCGTAGCCGAGACAGGGGTACACAATGAGCAGTTCTTC. The chain employs TRBV5-1 and TRBJ2-1; 8 bases align to TRBD1. Trimming at V came to 4 bases and at J to 5 bases, leaving 11 bases not matched to a gene. Germline V gene sequence: CDR1 SGHRS, CDR2 YFSETQ. CDR3 length equals 16 residues.

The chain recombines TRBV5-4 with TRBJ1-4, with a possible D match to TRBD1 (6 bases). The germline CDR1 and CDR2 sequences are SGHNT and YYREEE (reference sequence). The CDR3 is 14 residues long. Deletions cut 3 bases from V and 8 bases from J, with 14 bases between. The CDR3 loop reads CASSSDQGLEKLFF. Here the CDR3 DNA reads TGTGCCAGCAGCTCCGACCAGGGGCTCGAAAAACTGTTTTTT.

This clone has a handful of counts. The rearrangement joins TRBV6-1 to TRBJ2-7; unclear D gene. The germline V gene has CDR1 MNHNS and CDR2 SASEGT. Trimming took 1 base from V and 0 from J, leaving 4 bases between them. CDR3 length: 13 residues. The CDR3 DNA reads TGTGCCAGCAGTGAAGGAGGCTCCTACGAGCAGTACTTC. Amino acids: CASSEGGSYEQYF.

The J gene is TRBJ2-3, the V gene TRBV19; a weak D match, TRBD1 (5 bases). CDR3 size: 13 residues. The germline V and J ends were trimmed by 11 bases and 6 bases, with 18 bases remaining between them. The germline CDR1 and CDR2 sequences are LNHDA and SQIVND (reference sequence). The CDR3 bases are TGTGCCTCCTTGGGATCAGGGCGGGATACGCAGTATTTT. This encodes CASLGSGRDTQYF. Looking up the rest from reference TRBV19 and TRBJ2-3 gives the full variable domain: DGGITQSPKYLFRKEGQNVTLSCEQNLNHDAMYWYRQDPGQGLRLIYYSQIVNDFQKGDIAEGYSVSREKKESFPLTVTSAQKNPTAFYLCASLGSGRDTQYFGPGTRLTVL.

The CDR3 region is CASSPQGTDTQYF. In DNA, the CDR3 is TGTGCCAGCAGCCCCCAGGGCACAGATACGCAGTATTTT. The chain employs TRBV7-8 and TRBJ2-3; D remains unclear. With 5 bases removed from V and 1 base from J, the gap between germline ends came to 7 bases. The CDR3 spans 13 residues. Germline V gene data show CDR1 as SGHVS and CDR2 as FQNEAQ.

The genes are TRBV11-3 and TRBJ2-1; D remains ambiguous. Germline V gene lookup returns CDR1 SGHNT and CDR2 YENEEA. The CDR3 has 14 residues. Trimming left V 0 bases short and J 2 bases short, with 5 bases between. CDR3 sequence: CASSLEPAYNEQFF. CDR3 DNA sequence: TGTGCCAGCAGCTTAGAACCAGCCTACAATGAGCAGTTCTTC.

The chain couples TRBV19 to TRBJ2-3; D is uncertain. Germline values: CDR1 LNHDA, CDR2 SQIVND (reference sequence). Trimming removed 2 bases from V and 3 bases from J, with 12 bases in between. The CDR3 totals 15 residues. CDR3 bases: TGTGCCAGTAGTATAACGGAACTAAGGACAGATACGCAGTATTTT. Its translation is CASSITELRTDTQYF.

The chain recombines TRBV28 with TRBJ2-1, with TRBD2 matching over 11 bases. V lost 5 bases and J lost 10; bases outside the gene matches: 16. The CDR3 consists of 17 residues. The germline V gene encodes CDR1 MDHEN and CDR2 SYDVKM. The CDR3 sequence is CASSLQGGSGRAEEQFF. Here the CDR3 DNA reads TGTGCCAGCAGTCTCCAGGGGGGTAGCGGGAGGGCCGAAGAGCAGTTCTTC.

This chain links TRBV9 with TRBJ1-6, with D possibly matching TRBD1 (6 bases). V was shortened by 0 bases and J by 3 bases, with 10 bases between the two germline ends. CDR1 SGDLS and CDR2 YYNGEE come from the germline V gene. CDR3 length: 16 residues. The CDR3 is CASSVVGDNYNSPLHF. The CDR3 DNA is TGTGCCAGCAGCGTAGTAGGGGACAACTATAATTCACCCCTCCACTTT. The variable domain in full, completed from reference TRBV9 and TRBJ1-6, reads DSGVTQTPKHLITATGQRVTLRCSPRSGDLSVYWYQQSLDQGLQFLIQYYNGEERAKGNILERFSAQQFPDLHSELNLSSLELGDSALYFCASSVVGDNYNSPLHFGNGTRLTVT.

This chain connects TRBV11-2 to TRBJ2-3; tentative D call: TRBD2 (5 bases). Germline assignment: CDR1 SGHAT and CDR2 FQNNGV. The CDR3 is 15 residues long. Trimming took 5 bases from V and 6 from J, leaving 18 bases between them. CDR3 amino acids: CASSAKLLGGDTQYF. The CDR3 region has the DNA TGTGCCAGCAGCGCAAAGTTACTAGGAGGCGATACGCAGTATTTT. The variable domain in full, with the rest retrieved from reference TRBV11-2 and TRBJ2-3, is EAGVAQSPRYKIIEKRQSVAFWCNPISGHATLYWYQQILGQGPKLLIQFQNNGVVDDSQLPKDRFSAERLKGVDSTLKIQPAKLEDSAVYLCASSAKLLGGDTQYFGPGTRLTVL.

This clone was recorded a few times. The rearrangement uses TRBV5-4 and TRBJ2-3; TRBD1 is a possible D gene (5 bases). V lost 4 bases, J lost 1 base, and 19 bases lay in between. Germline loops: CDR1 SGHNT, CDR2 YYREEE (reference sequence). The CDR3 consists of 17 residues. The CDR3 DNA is TGTGCCAGCAGCATAAGTCCTCCAGCCAGGGGCACAGATACGCAGTATTTT. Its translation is CASSISPPARGTDTQYF.

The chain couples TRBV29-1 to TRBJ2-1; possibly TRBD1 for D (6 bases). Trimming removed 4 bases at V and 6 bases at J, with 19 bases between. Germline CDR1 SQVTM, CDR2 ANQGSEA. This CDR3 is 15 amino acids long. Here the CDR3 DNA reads TGCAGCGTTGCCCCCTCCACGGCGACAGGCAATGAGCAGTTCTTC. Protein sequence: CSVAPSTATGNEQFF.

CDR3 DNA: TGTGCCAGCAGCGAGAAGGGGGAGCCCTACAATGAGCAGTTCTTC. Its protein product is CASSEKGEPYNEQFF. The genes are TRBV9 and TRBJ2-1, with D possibly being TRBD1 (6 bases). Trimming left V 3 bases short and J 2 bases short, with 12 bases between. This CDR3 region has 15 residues. Germline CDR1 SGDLS, CDR2 YYNGEE.

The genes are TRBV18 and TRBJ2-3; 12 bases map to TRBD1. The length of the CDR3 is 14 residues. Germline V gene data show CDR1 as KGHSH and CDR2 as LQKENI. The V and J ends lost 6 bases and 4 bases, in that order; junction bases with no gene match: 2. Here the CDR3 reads CASSGTGGADTQYF. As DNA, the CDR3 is TGTGCCAGCTCCGGGACAGGGGGCGCAGATACGCAGTATTTT. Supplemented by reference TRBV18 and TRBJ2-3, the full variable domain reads NAGVMQNPRHLVRRRGQEARLRCSPMKGHSHVYWYRQLPEEGLKFMVYLQKENIIDESGMPKERFSAEFPKEGPSILRIQQVVRGDSAAYFCASSGTGGADTQYFGPGTRLTVL.

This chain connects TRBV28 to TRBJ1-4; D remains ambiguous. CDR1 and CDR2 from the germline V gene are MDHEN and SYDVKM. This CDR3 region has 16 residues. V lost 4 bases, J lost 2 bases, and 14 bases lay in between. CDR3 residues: CASSSPMSWTNEKLFF. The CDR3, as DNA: TGTGCCAGCAGTTCTCCCATGAGTTGGACTAATGAAAAACTGTTTTTT.

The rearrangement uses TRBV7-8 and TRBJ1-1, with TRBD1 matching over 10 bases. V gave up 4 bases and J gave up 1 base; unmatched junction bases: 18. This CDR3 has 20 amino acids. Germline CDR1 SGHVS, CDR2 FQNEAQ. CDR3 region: CASSSRRRLVRDRGNTEAFF. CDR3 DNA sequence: TGTGCCAGCAGCTCTAGACGACGACTAGTCCGGGACAGGGGGAACACTGAAGCTTTCTTT.

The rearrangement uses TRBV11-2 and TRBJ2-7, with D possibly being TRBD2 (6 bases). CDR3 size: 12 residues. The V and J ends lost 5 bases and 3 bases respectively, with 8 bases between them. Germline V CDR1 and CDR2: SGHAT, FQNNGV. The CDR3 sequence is CASSGAGYEQYF. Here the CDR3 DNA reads TGTGCCAGCAGCGGAGCGGGCTACGAGCAGTACTTC.

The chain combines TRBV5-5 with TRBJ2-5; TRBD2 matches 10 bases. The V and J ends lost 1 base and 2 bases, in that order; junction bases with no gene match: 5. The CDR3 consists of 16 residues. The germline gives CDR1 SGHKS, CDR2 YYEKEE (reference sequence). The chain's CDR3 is CASSLYSGGVQETQYF. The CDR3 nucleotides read TGTGCCAGCAGCTTGTACAGCGGGGGGGTACAAGAGACCCAGTACTTC.

The CDR3 DNA reads as TGTGCCAGCAGTGAAAGAGCCAGGGGGAATGAGCAGTTCTTC. Encoded protein: CASSERARGNEQFF. The rearrangement joins TRBV6-1 to TRBJ2-1; 7 bases match TRBD1. This CDR3 contains 14 residues. V was pared by 2 bases and J by 7 bases, with 5 bases of the junction left unmatched. Germline CDR1 MNHNS, CDR2 SASEGT.

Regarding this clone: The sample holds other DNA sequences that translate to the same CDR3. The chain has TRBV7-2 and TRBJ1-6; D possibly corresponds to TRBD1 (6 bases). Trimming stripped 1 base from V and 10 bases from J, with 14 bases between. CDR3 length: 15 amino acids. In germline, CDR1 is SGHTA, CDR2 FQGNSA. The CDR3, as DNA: TGTGCCAGCAGCTTAGGCCAGGGGCCAGGGTCACCCCTCCACTTT. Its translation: CASSLGQGPGSPLHF.

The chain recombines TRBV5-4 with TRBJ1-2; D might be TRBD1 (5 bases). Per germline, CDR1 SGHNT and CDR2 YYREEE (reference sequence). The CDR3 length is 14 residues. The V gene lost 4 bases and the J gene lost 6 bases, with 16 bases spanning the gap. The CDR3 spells CASSPSRRDDGYTF. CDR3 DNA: TGTGCCAGCAGCCCATCCCGGCGGGACGATGGCTACACCTTC. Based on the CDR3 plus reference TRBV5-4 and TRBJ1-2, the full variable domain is ETGVTQSPTHLIKTRGQQVTLRCSSQSGHNTVSWYQQALGQGPQFIFQYYREEENGRGNFPPRFSGLQFPNYSSELNVNALELDDSALYLCASSPSRRDDGYTFGSGTRLTVV.

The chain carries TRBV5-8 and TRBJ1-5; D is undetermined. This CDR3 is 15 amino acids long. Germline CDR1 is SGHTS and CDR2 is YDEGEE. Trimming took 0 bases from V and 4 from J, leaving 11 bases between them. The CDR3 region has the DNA TGTGCCAGCAGCTTGGATAACAGATGGAATCAGCCCCAGCATTTT. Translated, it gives CASSLDNRWNQPQHF.

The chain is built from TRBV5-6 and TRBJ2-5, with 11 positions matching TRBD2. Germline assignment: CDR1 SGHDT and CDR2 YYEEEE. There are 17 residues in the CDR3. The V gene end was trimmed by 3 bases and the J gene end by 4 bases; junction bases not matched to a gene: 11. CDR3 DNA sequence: TGTGCCAGCAGCTCCATGGGGGCTAGCGGGAGGTCAGAGACCCAGTACTTC. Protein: CASSSMGASGRSETQYF.

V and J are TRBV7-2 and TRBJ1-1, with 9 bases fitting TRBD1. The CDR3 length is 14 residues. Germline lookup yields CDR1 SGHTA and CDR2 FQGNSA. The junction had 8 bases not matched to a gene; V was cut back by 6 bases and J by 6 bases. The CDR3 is CASSRPGQGSEAFF. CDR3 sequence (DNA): TGTGCCAGCAGTCGTCCGGGACAGGGATCTGAAGCTTTCTTT.

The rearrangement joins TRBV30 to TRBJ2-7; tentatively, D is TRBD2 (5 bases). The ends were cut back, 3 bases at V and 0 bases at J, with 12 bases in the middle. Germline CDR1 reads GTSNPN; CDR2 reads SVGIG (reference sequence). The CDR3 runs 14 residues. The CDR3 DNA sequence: TGTGCCTGGAGGGACTGGAGGAGCTCCTACGAGCAGTACTTC. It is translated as CAWRDWRSSYEQYF.

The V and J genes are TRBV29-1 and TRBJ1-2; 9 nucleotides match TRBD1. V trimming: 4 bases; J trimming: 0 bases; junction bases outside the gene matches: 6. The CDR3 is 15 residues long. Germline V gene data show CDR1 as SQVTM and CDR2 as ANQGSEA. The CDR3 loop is CSVADRGSANYGYTF. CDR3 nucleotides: TGCAGCGTTGCGGACAGGGGAAGCGCTAACTATGGCTACACCTTC.

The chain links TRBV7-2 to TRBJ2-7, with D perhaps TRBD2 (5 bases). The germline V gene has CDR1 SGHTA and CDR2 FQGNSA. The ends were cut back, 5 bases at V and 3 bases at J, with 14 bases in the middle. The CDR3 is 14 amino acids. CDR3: CASSPSASFYEQYF. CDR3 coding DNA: TGTGCCAGCAGCCCGAGCGCTAGCTTCTACGAGCAGTACTTC.

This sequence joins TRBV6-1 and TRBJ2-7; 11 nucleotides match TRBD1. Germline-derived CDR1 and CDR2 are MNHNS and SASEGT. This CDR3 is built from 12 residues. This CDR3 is CGIGQGAKEQYF. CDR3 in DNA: TGTGGAATAGGACAGGGGGCGAAGGAGCAGTACTTC.

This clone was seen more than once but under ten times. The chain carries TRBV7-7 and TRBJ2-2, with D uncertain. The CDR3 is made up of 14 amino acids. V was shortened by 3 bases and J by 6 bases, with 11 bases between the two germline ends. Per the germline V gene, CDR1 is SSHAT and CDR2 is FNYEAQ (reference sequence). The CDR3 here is CASSFTLESGELFF. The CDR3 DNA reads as TGTGCCAGCAGCTTCACTCTCGAGTCCGGGGAGCTGTTTTTT.

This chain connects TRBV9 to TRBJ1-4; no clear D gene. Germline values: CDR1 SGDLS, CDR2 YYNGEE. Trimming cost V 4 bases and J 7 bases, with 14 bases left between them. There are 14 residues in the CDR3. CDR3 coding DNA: TGTGCCAGCAGCCCTCTTCCTATTGGTGAAAAACTGTTTTTT. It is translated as CASSPLPIGEKLFF.

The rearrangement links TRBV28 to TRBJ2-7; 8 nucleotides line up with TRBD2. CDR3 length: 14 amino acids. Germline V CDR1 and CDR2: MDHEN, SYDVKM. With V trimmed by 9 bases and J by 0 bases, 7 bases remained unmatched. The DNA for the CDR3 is TGTGCCAGTTTACCGGGGGGGAGCTCCTACGAGCAGTACTTC. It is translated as CASLPGGSSYEQYF. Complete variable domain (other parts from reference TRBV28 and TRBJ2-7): DVKVTQSSRYLVKRTGEKVFLECVQDMDHENMFWYRQDPGLGLRLIYFSYDVKMKEKGDIPEGYSVSREKKERFSLILESASTNQTSMYLCASLPGGSSYEQYFGPGTRLTVT.